This TCR beta chain appears in the sequencing data of a study of T cells in pancreatic ductal adenocarcinoma. The study's findings and limits: Comparisons of tumor and blood clonality may show falsely lower tumor diversity. Blood had more productive templates and roughly 8-fold more unique clonotypes than tumor. The resected cohort was biased toward the minority with early-stage disease.

Surgery without prior neoadjuvant therapy was the treatment of the selected pancreatic ductal adenocarcinoma patients. Germline V lookup: CDR1 MNHNS, CDR2 SASEGT. This CDR3 region has 11 residues. Trimming left V 8 bases short and J 8 bases short, with 10 bases between. Worth noting for this clone: Its antigen remains unknown.

The protocol was immunoSEQ multiplex PCR, while the TCRdb copy is restricted to in-frame clones and leaves out a portion. The data hold some 2,600 clones, with about 83% observed a single time. The chain has TRBV6-1 and TRBJ2-1; the D gene is possibly TRBD2 (5 bases). Sequencing used pancreatic tumor tissue. The sequence came from a human donor with pancreatic ductal adenocarcinoma. CDR3 residues: CASELVYEQFF. Here the CDR3 DNA reads TGTGCCAGCGAACTAGTCTATGAGCAGTTCTTC.